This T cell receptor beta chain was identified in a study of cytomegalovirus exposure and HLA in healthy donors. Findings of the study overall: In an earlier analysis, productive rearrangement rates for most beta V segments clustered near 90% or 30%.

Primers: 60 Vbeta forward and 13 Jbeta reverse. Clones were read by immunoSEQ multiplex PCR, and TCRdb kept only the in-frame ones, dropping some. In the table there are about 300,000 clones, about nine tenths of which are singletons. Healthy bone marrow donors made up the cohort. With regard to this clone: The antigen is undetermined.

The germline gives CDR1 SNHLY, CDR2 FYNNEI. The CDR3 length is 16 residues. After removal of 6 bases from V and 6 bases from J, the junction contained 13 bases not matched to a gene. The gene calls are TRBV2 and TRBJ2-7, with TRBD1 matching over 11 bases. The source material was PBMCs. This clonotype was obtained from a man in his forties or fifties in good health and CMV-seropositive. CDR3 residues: CASSAGTGGLGIEQYF. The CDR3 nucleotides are TGTGCCAGCAGCGCCGGGACAGGGGGGCTCGGGATCGAGCAGTACTTC.